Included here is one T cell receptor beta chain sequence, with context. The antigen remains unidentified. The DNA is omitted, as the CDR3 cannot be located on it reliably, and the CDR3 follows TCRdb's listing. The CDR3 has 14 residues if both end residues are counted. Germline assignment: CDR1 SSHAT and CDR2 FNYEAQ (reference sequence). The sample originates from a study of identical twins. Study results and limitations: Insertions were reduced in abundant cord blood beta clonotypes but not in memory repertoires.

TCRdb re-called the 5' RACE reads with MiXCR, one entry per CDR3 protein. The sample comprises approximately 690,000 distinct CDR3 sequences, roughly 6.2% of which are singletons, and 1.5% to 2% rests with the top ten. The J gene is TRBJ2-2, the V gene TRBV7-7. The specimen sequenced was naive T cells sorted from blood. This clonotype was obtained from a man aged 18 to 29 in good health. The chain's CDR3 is CASSLTVTGELFFF.